The 13 T cell receptor beta chains below were found in one sample sequenced in a study of shared clonotypes between healthy human individuals. Here immunoSEQ multiplex PCR was the method, and the copy in TCRdb shows in-frame clones only, minus some. The sample has about 980,000 clones, less than 85% seen once; the top ten hold about 1.5%. The sequenced sample was memory CD4+ T cells sorted from blood. This sample's subset: CD45RA-negative fraction. All receptors come from a man younger than 35 in good health.

As for this clone: Other DNA sequences in the sample encode the same CDR3. The chain employs TRBV19 and TRBJ2-5, with no clear D. V shed 3 bases and J shed 4 bases, with 6 bases lying between them. Germline V lookup: CDR1 LNHDA, CDR2 SQIVND (reference sequence). This CDR3 has 12 residues. CDR3 in amino acids: CASSITGETQYF. CDR3 DNA: TGTGCCAGTAGTATTACGGGAGAGACCCAGTACTTC.

This clone was seen only once. This chain connects TRBV2 to TRBJ2-7; tentative D call: TRBD1 (6 bases). With 5 bases removed from V and 4 bases from J, the gap between germline ends came to 9 bases. The CDR3 loop spans 12 amino acids. CDR1 SNHLY and CDR2 FYNNEI come from the germline V gene. The CDR3 DNA sequence: TGTGCCAGCAGTACTACAGGGTACGAGCAGTACTTC. It yields the protein CASSTTGYEQYF.

The V gene is TRBV7-9, the J gene TRBJ2-1; the D is unclear. The CDR3 contains 12 residues. From germline, CDR1 is SEHNR and CDR2 FQNEAQ (reference sequence). Trimming shortened V by 5 bases and J by 8 bases, and 10 bases separated the two germline ends. The CDR3 nucleotides read TGTGCCAGCAGCCCCTTTGCTGATGAGCAGTTCTTC. This codes for CASSPFADEQFF.

The V and J genes are TRBV19 and TRBJ2-1; 10 nucleotides match TRBD1. V shed 3 bases, J shed 2 bases, and the junction held 4 bases outside the gene matches. Germline CDR1 LNHDA, CDR2 SQIVND (reference sequence). This CDR3 region has 16 residues. The CDR3 protein is CASSIGGTGAYNEQFF. In DNA, the CDR3 is TGTGCCAGTAGTATCGGCGGGACAGGGGCCTACAATGAGCAGTTCTTC.

The chain employs TRBV5-5 and TRBJ2-7; maybe TRBD1 (6 bases). From germline, CDR1 is SGHKS and CDR2 YYEKEE (reference sequence). The CDR3 is 15 amino acids. Between the trimmed V and J ends, which lost 3 bases and 4 bases, there was a span of 17 bases. CDR3 protein: CASSWRQGLTYEQYF. The CDR3 nucleotides read TGTGCCAGCAGCTGGCGGCAGGGGCTGACATACGAGCAGTACTTC.

The chain recombines TRBV11-2 with TRBJ2-1; D is uncertain. V was clipped by 2 bases and J by 5 bases, with 10 bases between them. The CDR3 totals 14 residues. Germline CDR1 and CDR2: SGHAT and FQNNGV. In nucleotides, the CDR3 is TGTGCCAGCAGCTTAAAACTCCCTAACAATGAGCAGTTCTTC. It yields the protein CASSLKLPNNEQFF.

This clone was seen a few times. The rearrangement uses TRBV7-4 and TRBJ1-6; TRBD1 is a possible D gene (5 bases). V lost 3 bases, J lost 7 bases, and 25 bases lay in between. Germline-derived CDR1 and CDR2 are SGHVT and SQSDAQ. The CDR3 runs to 19 residues. CDR3 coding DNA: TGTGCCAGCAGCTTTATGGGACGGGAAACCTACTCTGGAAATTCACCCCTCCACTTT. The encoded protein is CASSFMGRETYSGNSPLHF.

The V gene is TRBV18, the J gene TRBJ2-7; D is uncertain. V lost 3 bases and J lost 3, with 9 bases in between. Per the germline V gene, CDR1 is KGHSH and CDR2 is LQKENI. The CDR3 is 13 amino acids. CDR3 region: CASSPTVYYEQYF. CDR3 in DNA: TGTGCCAGCTCACCTACAGTTTACTACGAGCAGTACTTC.

This clone was counted a few times. The chain links TRBV9 to TRBJ2-1, with 8 positions matching TRBD1. In germline, CDR1 is SGDLS, CDR2 YYNGEE. The CDR3 runs 15 residues. V trimming: 4 bases; J trimming: 0 bases; junction bases outside the gene matches: 3. CDR3 residues: CASSPGQVSYNEQFF. The CDR3 region has the DNA TGTGCCAGCAGCCCGGGACAGGTCTCCTACAATGAGCAGTTCTTC.

This clone was detected only once. This chain joins TRBV4-3 and TRBJ2-5; 12 bases align to TRBD2. This CDR3 region has 18 residues. Germline lookup yields CDR1 LGHNA and CDR2 YSLEER. V shed 0 bases, J shed 7 bases, and the junction held 12 bases outside the gene matches. CDR3 in DNA: TGCGCCAGCAGCCAAGATGCTGTCACTAGCGGGAGGTATGGGACCCAGTACTTC. This sequence encodes CASSQDAVTSGRYGTQYF.

This clone was found once. The chain carries TRBV18 and TRBJ1-2, with a tentative D call TRBD1 (6 bases). This CDR3 contains 14 residues. Germline loops: CDR1 KGHSH, CDR2 LQKENI. Trimming took 3 bases from V and 2 from J, leaving 10 bases between them. The CDR3 protein is CASSPSQGNYGYTF. Written as DNA, the CDR3 is TGTGCCAGCTCACCGAGCCAGGGGAACTATGGCTACACCTTC.

This clone was counted only a few times. The V call is TRBV7-8, the J call TRBJ2-7; D unresolved. The V end was cut by 2 bases, the J end by 2 bases, with 16 bases between. Germline-derived CDR1 and CDR2 are SGHVS and FQNEAQ. The CDR3 consists of 16 residues. The CDR3 loop is CASSLPPRPRAYEQYF. The CDR3 region has the DNA TGTGCCAGCAGCTTACCGCCAAGGCCTCGAGCCTACGAGCAGTACTTC.

The CDR3 loop is CASREEVVTGELFF. CDR3 DNA: TGCGCCAGCAGGGAGGAGGTGGTCACCGGGGAGCTGTTTTTT. This chain joins TRBV5-1 and TRBJ2-2; possible D gene TRBD2, 5 bases. The CDR3 loop spans 14 amino acids. Trimming shortened V by 5 bases and J by 4 bases, and 12 bases separated the two germline ends. Germline CDR1 and CDR2: SGHRS and YFSETQ.